This T cell receptor beta chain was recorded in a study of blood T cell repertoires in COVID-19. In the study overall: The samples span acute and convalescent COVID-19 from the United States, Italy and Spain. Nucleic acid was either cDNA or gDNA, and it came from T cells, B-cell-depleted T cells, or PBMCs.

The germline gives CDR1 LNHDA, CDR2 SQIVND (reference sequence). Trimming removed 7 bases from V and 4 bases from J, with 14 bases in between. The CDR3 loop spans 14 amino acids. Original processing methods: The authors estimated nucleated cell counts from reference gene primer amplification. The data were produced by immunoSEQ multiplex PCR, yet TCRdb's version contains in-frame clones alone and is incomplete. That table furnishes V, J and clone size, whereas the DNA furnished D and trimming. In the table there are approximately 230,000 clones, approximately 82% of which are singletons. This sequence originates from a man older than 75 with acute or convalescent COVID-19. The sample was peripheral blood. The chain employs TRBV19 and TRBJ1-5; tentative D call: TRBD1 (6 bases). CDR3: CASTLVRGNQPQHF. The CDR3 DNA reads as TGTGCCAGTACCCTGGTCAGGGGTAATCAGCCCCAGCATTTT.